This T cell receptor (beta chain) was documented in a study of blood T cell repertoires in COVID-19 (dated by TCRdb to about 2020). Background for the entire study: Collaborator samples came from the United States, Italy and Spain and covered acute and convalescent phases of COVID-19. The material from the prospective study consisted of cDNA or gDNA derived from T cells, B-cell-depleted T cells, or PBMCs. Subjects who had been exposed to COVID-19, were actively infected with it, or had recovered from it provided the deeply sampled blood TCRbeta repertoires that made up the dataset. The repertoires were made available in a free public database intended to serve as a resource for research on the immune response to SARS-CoV-2. The samples were drawn from the first 160 participants of the ongoing ImmuneRACE study and from 1,254 subjects provided by 6 global collaborators. Nearly every sample came with metadata listing a de-identified subject ID, COVID-19 status, age in years and sex. Where available, HLA class I and class II types were taken from metadata supplied by the sample provider and were not determined by assay-based typing. Paper-wide results and their limitations: The quantity of clinical and demographic metadata differed by source and by participant and was supplied without curation.

The immunoSEQ Assay, a bias-controlled multiplex PCR, was used to amplify TCRbeta CDR3 regions from genomic DNA. The study's processing was this. Within the assay, amplification of reference gene primers was used to estimate how many nucleated cells each sample contained. To quantify the absolute abundance of each unique TCRbeta CDR3 rearrangement, sequence reads were collapsed and filtered. For each sample, productive Simpson clonality was calculated as the square root of Simpson's diversity index over productive rearrangements. TCRdb limited this immuneACCESS table to in-frame rearrangements with V and J called. A share of clones is missing; checked studies link under half to unresolved V genes, and the rest is unexplained. V and J calls and clone size are given by that table; D and trimming were obtained from the DNA. This sample comprises hundreds of thousands of clones, approximately 85% of them detected only once. Of the sample, more than 2% is held by the ten largest clones.

About this clone: The antigen this receptor binds is unknown. Base quality data are lacking; no much larger clone is found one base away.

Taken from the germline V gene, the CDR1 and CDR2 loops are LGHNA and YNFKEQ. The CDR3, cysteine through phenylalanine, is 15 amino acids long. The entry retains the CDR3 DNA only, 45 bases that are in frame from base 1. V and J lose 4 bases and 4 bases, and a span of 13 bases separates them. Enrolling through a virtual design, the prospective study's participants ranged in age from roughly 18 to 95 years and lived across some 23 United States geographic areas. Cohort assignment in the prospective study relied on participant-reported clinical history from a screening survey and a study questionnaire. Recovered participants in ImmuneRACE Cohort 3 were defined as having two consecutive negative NP/OP PCR tests, clearance from a healthcare professional, or resolution of symptoms. Each participant in the prospective study had whole blood, serum and a nasopharyngeal or oropharyngeal swab collected by mobile phlebotomists. Additional blood draws and questionnaires over an approximately 2-month period could optionally be provided by prospective study participants. Prospective study blood samples were shipped either frozen or at room temperature before DNA extraction.

Sequenced: PBMCs or T cells enriched from blood (not recorded which). The V and J segments used are TRBV4-2 and TRBJ2-2; the D segment could be TRBD1, given 7 matching bases. The receptor was isolated from a man aged 25-45 years who had recovered from COVID-19. The CDR3 region: CASSLRGVGTGELFF. The DNA sequence follows: TGTGCCAGCAGCCTCAGGGGGGTCGGCACCGGGGAGCTGTTTTTT.